This entry lists 8 T cell receptor beta chains sequenced from one sample in a study of T-cell reconstitution after alpha-beta-depleted transplantation in children. Preparing the TCRbeta library involved the use of unique molecular identifiers. TCRdb reprocessed the PCR reads via MiXCR and lists one record per CDR3 protein. The sample has about 100,000 distinct CDR3 sequences, approximately 6% seen once; the top ten hold roughly 5.5%. The sequenced sample was PBMCs, mostly from graft donor cells, obtained 60 days after TCRalphabeta/CD19-depleted stem cell transplant. The origin of the receptors is a female patient between 2 and 10 years old who had a stem cell transplant for Fanconi anemia, so the T cells may come from the graft donor.

This clonotype was detected a few times. The chain has TRBV5-1 and TRBJ2-3; no firm D call. The CDR3 extends over 15 amino acids. Germline values: CDR1 SGHRS, CDR2 YFSETQ. Trimming took 4 bases from V and 0 from J, leaving 12 bases between them. The DNA of the CDR3 is TGCGCCAGCAGCCGCTCAGAACCAAGCACAGATACGCAGTATTTT. It yields the protein CASSRSEPSTDTQYF. The full variable domain, its missing parts supplied by reference TRBV5-1 and TRBJ2-3, is KAGVTQTPRYLIKTRGQQVTLSCSPISGHRSVSWYQQTPGQGLQFLFEYFSETQRNKGNFPGRFSGRQFSNSRSEMNVSTLELGDSALYLCASSRSEPSTDTQYFGPGTRLTVL.

This clonotype showed up many times. The chain combines TRBV9 with TRBJ1-2, with 10 bases matching TRBD1. Germline V CDR1 and CDR2: SGDLS, YYNGEE. The CDR3 is made up of 15 amino acids. J gave up 1 base and V 3 bases, and 3 bases lay outside the gene matches. CDR3 in amino acids: CASSAGTGDNYGYTF. The DNA of the CDR3 is TGTGCCAGCAGCGCAGGGACAGGGGATAACTATGGCTACACCTTC. Full variable domain (remainder filled in from reference TRBV9 and TRBJ1-2): DSGVTQTPKHLITATGQRVTLRCSPRSGDLSVYWYQQSLDQGLQFLIQYYNGEERAKGNILERFSAQQFPDLHSELNLSSLELGDSALYFCASSAGTGDNYGYTFGSGTRLTVV.

The table lists this clonotype with a few counts. J is TRBJ1-5 and V is TRBV2, with TRBD1 matching 8 bases. V gave up 4 bases and J gave up 3 bases; unmatched junction bases: 14. This CDR3 contains 18 residues. Germline values: CDR1 SNHLY, CDR2 FYNNEI. The CDR3 DNA follows: TGTGCCAGCAGTGTAAGGACAGGGACGTTCGGGATCAATCAGCCCCAGCATTTT. It codes for CASSVRTGTFGINQPQHF.

At least ten counts were recorded for this clonotype. The rearrangement links TRBV20-1 to TRBJ2-5, with D unresolved. The CDR3 length is 10 residues. The germline V gene encodes CDR1 DFQATT and CDR2 SNEGSKA (reference sequence). In nucleotides, the CDR3 is TGCAGACCCTCCCCGGAGACCCAGTACTTC. This codes for CRPSPETQYF.

This clonotype has more than one count but fewer than ten. This sequence joins TRBV7-2 and TRBJ1-6; possibly TRBD1 for D (5 bases). Trimming stripped 5 bases from V and 6 bases from J, with 11 bases between. The CDR3 consists of 14 residues. Germline V CDR1 and CDR2: SGHTA, FQGNSA. The CDR3 sequence: CASSIWGSNSPLHF. As DNA, the CDR3 is TGTGCCAGCAGCATTTGGGGGAGTAATTCACCCCTCCACTTT.

This clonotype was detected ten times or more. This CDR3 is CASSDLGQEEDTQYF. As DNA, the CDR3 is TGTGCCAGCAGTGACCTCGGACAGGAGGAAGATACGCAGTATTTT. The J gene is TRBJ2-3, the V gene TRBV2, with 7 nucleotides matching TRBD1. This CDR3 region has 15 residues. Germline trimming cut 3 bases from V and 5 bases from J; bases unmatched to any gene: 8. Germline assignment: CDR1 SNHLY and CDR2 FYNNEI.

This clonotype was seen many times. V usage is TRBV4-2 and J usage is TRBJ1-1, with 8 bases lining up with TRBD1. J was trimmed by 10 bases and V by 3 bases; bases with no gene match: 4. CDR1 LGHNA and CDR2 YNFKEQ come from the germline V gene. There are 12 residues in the CDR3. The CDR3 sequence: CASSHRDRLAFF. The CDR3 DNA follows: TGTGCCAGCAGCCATCGGGACAGGCTAGCTTTCTTT.

This clonotype was found many times. The chain carries TRBV6-5 and TRBJ2-2; a possible D gene is TRBD1 (5 bases). This CDR3 contains 16 residues. V was clipped by 2 bases and J by 0 bases, with 10 bases between them. The germline V gene has CDR1 MNHEY and CDR2 SVGAGI. The chain's CDR3 is CASSYLTAANTGELFF. The CDR3 DNA follows: TGTGCCAGCAGTTACCTGACAGCCGCGAACACCGGGGAGCTGTTTTTT.